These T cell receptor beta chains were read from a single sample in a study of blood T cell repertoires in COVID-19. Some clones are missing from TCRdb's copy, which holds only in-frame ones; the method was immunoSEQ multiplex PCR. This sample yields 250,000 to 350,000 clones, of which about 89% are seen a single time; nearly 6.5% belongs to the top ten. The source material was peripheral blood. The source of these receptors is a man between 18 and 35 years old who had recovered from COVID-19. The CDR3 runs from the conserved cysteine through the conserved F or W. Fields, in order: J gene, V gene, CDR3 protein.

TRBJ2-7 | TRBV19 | CASSPDSTYEQYF
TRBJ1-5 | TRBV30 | CAWTAGLEEGQPQHF
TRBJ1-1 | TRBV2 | CASSEGGQGLNTEAFF
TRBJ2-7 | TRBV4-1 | CASSQATDREWGEQYF
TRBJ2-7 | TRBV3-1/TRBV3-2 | CASSQVTGAGEQYF
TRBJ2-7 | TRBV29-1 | CSVYRDSTPYEQYF
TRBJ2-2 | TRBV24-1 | CATSDLGQGTGELFF
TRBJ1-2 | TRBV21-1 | CASSKVDREYGYTF
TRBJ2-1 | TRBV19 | CASSKLPLGQGSYNEQFF
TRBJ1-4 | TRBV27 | CASSLRRGGEKLFF
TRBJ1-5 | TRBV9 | CASSVDSFSNQPQHF
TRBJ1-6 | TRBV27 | CASSYGTGQSPLHF
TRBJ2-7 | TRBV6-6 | CASSSAGGGYSYEQYF
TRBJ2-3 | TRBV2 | CASSAQGGWTDTQYF
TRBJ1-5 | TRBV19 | CASSIVGTGSNQPQHF
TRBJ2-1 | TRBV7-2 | CASSLTGEQFF
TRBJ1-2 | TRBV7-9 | CASMLGGGNYGYTF
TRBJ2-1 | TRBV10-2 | CAARDYTINEQFF
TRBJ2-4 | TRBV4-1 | CASSQVRAKNIQYF
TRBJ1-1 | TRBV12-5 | CASGLVGGADTEAFF
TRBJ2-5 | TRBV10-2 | CATNLAGGETQYF
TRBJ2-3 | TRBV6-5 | CASSGGAGSDTQYF
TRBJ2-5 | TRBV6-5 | CASTNLERETQYF
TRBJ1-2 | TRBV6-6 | CASSPTTETIYGYTF
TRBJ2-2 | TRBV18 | CASSPLGQGNTGELFF
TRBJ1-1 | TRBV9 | CASTTGVSGEAFF
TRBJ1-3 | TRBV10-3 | CAISGSQGSGNTIYF
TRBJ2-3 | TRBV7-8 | CASSPYSGRDLIRTDTQYF
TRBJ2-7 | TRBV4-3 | CASSQDLGSYEQYF
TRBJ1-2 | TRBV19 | CASSKALTGGLGYTF
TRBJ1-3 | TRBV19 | CASRKGLSGNTIYF
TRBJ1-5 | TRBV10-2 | CASSDKRWTVDNQPQHF
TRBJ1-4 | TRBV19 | CASSMFPVGLNEKLFF
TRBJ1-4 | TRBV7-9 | CASSQSGTGNEKLFF
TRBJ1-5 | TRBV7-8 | CASSLERVLGVQPQHF
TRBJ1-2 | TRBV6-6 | CASSSSYRGTDGYTF
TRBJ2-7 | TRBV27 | CASSPRLARYEQYF
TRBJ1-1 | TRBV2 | CASSPSTGGDTEAFF
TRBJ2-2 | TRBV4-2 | CASSSPGGNTGELFF
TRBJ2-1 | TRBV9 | CASSVGWANNEQFF
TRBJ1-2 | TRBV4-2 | CASSQEPQEAYYGYTF
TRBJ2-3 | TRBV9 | CASSVVQGGTDTQYF
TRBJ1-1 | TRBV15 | CATSRDPTGGLTEAFF
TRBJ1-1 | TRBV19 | CASKQGNTEAFF
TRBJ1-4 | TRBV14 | CASSRGRFEKLFF
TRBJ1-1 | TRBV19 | CASTLGRVTEAFF
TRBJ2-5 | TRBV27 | CASSPRTGQETQYF